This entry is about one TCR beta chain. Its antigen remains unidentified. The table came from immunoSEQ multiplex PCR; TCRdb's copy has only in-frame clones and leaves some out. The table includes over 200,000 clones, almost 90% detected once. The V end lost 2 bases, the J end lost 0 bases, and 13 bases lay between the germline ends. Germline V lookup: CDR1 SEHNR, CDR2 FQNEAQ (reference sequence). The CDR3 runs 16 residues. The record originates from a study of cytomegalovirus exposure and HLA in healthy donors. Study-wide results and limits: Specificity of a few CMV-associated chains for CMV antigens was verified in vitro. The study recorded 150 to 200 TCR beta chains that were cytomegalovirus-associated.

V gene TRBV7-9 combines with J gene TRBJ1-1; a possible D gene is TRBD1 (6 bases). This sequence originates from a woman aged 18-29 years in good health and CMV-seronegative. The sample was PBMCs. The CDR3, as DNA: TGTGCCAGCAGCTTATTTCAGGGGACGATGAACACTGAAGCTTTCTTT. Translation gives CASSLFQGTMNTEAFF.